Included here is one T cell receptor beta chain sequence, with context. The data are from a study of blood T cell repertoires in COVID-19. On the study more broadly: Among Cohort 3 donors, those recovered had two negative PCRs, clearance, or symptom resolution. From the United States, Italy and Spain came samples of acute and convalescent COVID-19.

CDR3 length: 14 amino acids. Germline V gene data show CDR1 as MNHEY and CDR2 as SMNVEV (reference sequence). J gave up 2 bases and V 8 bases, and 6 bases lay outside the gene matches. Grouping used clinical history reported by participants in a survey and questionnaire. The data were produced by immunoSEQ multiplex PCR, yet TCRdb's version contains in-frame clones alone and is incomplete. The sample consists of under 300,000 clones, 88% of them appearing once. The sequenced sample consisted of PBMCs or T cells enriched from blood (not recorded which). V gene TRBV27 combines with J gene TRBJ2-7; 10 bases align to TRBD2. This TCR was recovered from a woman aged 55-69 years in a cohort exposed to, infected with or recovered from COVID-19 (not recorded which). This CDR3 is CASHQREGPYEQYF. CDR3 nucleotide sequence: TGTGCCAGCCATCAGCGGGAGGGCCCCTACGAGCAGTACTTC.